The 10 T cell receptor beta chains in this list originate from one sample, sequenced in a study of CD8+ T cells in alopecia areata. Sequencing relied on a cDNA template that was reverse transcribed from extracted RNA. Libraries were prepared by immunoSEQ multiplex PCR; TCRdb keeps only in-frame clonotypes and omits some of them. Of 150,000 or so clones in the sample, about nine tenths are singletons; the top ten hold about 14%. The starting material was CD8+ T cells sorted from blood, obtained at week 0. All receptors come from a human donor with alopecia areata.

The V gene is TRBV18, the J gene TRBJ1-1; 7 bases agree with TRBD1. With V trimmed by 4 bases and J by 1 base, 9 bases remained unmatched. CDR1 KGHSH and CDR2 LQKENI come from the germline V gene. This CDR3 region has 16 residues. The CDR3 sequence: CASSQGRQGRNTEAFF. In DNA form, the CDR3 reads TGTGCCAGCTCACAGGGGCGACAGGGCCGGAACACTGAAGCTTTCTTT.

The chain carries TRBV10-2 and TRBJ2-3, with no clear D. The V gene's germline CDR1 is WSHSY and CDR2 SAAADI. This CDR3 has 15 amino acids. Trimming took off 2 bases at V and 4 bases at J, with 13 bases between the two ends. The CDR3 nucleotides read TGCGCCAGCAGTGAGAATCCACCTGGGGCAGATACGCAGTATTTT. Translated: CASSENPPGADTQYF.

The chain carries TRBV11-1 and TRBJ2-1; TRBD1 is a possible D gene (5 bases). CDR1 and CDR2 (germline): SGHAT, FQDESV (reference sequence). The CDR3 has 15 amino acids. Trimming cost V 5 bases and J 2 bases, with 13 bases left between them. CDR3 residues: CASSLDRPPYNEQFF. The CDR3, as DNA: TGTGCCAGCAGCCTCGACAGACCACCCTACAATGAGCAGTTCTTC. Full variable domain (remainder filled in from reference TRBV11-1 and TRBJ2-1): EAEVAQSPRYKITEKSQAVAFWCDPISGHATLYWYRQILGQGPELLVQFQDESVVDDSQLPKDRFSAERLKGVDSTLKIQPAELGDSAMYLCASSLDRPPYNEQFFGPGTRLTVL.

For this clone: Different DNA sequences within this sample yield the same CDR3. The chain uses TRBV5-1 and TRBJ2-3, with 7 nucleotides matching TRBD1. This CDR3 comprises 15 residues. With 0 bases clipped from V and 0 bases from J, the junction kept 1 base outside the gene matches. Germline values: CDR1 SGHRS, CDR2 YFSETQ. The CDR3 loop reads CASSLGQGSTDTQYF. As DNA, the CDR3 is TGCGCCAGCAGCTTGGGACAGGGAAGCACAGATACGCAGTATTTT.

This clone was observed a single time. In DNA form, the CDR3 reads TGCAGCGTTGAAGATCCCGCCTCTGAGGTAGATACGCAGTATTTT. This gives the protein CSVEDPASEVDTQYF. The chain combines TRBV29-1 with TRBJ2-3; D is undetermined. V gave up 0 bases and J gave up 5 bases, with 15 bases separating them. This CDR3 is 15 amino acids long. The germline V gene has CDR1 SQVTM and CDR2 ANQGSEA.

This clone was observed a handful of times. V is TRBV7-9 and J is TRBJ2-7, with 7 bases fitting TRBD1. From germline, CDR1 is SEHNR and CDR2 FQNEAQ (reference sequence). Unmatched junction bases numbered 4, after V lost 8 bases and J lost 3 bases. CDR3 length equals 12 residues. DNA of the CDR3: TGTGCCAGCCAAACAGGGGACTACGAGCAGTACTTC. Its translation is CASQTGDYEQYF. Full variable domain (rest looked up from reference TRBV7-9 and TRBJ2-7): DTGVSQNPRHKITKRGQNVTFRCDPISEHNRLYWYRQTLGQGPEFLTYFQNEAQLEKSRLLSDRFSAERPKGSFSTLEIQRTEQGDSAMYLCASQTGDYEQYFGPGTRLTVT.

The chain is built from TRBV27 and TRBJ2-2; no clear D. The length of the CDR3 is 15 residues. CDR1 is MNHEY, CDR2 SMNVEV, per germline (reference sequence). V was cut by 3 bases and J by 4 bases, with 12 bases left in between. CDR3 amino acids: CASSLRSVGTGELFF. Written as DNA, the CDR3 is TGTGCCAGCAGTTTGCGGAGTGTCGGCACCGGGGAGCTGTTTTTT.

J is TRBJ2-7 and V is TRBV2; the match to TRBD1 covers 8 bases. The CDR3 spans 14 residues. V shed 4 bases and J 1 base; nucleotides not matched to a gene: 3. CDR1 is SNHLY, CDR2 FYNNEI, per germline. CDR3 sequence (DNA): TGTGCCAGCAGTGCCAGGGGGCAGTCCTACGAGCAGTACTTC. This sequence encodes CASSARGQSYEQYF.

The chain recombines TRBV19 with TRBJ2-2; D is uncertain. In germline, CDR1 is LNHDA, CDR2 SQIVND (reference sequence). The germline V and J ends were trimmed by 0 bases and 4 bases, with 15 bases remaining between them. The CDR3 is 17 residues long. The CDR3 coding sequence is TGTGCCAGTAGTATAGATCAGTTGGTGGCACCCACCGGGGAGCTGTTTTTT. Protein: CASSIDQLVAPTGELFF.

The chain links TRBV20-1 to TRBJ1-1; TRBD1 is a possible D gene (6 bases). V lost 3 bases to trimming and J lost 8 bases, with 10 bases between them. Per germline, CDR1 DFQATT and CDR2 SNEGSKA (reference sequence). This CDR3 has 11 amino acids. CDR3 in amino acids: CSARRGAEAFF. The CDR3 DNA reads TGCAGTGCTAGGAGGGGGGCCGAAGCTTTCTTT.